This T cell receptor beta chain comes out of a study of blood T cell repertoires in COVID-19. For the study at large: COVID-19 samples, acute and convalescent, were from the United States, Italy and Spain. From T cells, B-cell-depleted T cells, or PBMCs came the material, which was cDNA or gDNA.

This clone has more than one count but fewer than ten. In the authors' methods: For nucleated cells, counts were estimated from reference gene primer amplification. Profiled with immunoSEQ multiplex PCR; TCRdb holds only in-frame clones, not every one. V, J and clone size were drawn from that table, and D and trimming were deduced from the DNA. The table lists around 120,000 clones, 85% of them singletons. The CDR3 consists of 15 residues. The V end was cut by 3 bases, the J end by 5 bases, with 11 bases between. The V gene's germline CDR1 is SEHNR and CDR2 FQNEAQ (reference sequence). The chain has TRBV7-9 and TRBJ1-6; possibly TRBD1 for D (5 bases). Sequenced material: peripheral blood. The receptor was isolated from a man older than 75 with acute or convalescent COVID-19. This CDR3 is CASSLTQDHNSPLHF. In DNA form, the CDR3 reads TGTGCCAGCAGCTTGACACAGGATCATAATTCACCCCTCCACTTT.